Following are 2 T cell receptor beta chains from one sample sequenced in a study of blood T cells in healthy people across ages. Primed by a sample-barcoded 5' primer and a J-beta primer mix, a second PCR proceeded for about 7 to 12 cycles. TCRdb analysed the 5' RACE reads with MiXCR anew, one entry per CDR3 protein. The sample has around 670,000 distinct CDR3 sequences, approximately 30% seen once; the top ten hold 15% to 18%. The sample consisted of blood. All receptors derive from a woman older than 75 in good health.

With respect to this clonotype: A much larger clone sits a single nucleotide away, making a read error possible. The chain links TRBV28 to TRBJ2-6; perhaps TRBD2 as D (6 bases). CDR3 length equals 16 residues. Germline CDR1 reads MDHEN; CDR2 reads SYDVKM. In DNA, the CDR3 is TGTGCCAGCAGTCACGGGGGTACAACTGGGGCCAACGTCCCGACTTTC. As protein: CASSHGGTTGANVPTF.

This clonotype was picked up a small number of times. The chain is built from TRBV5-1 and TRBJ2-7, with unresolved D. Trimming removed 1 base at V and 3 bases at J, with 8 bases between. Looked up from germline, CDR1 is SGHRS and CDR2 is YFSETQ. The CDR3 length is 13 residues. CDR3 sequence: CASSLRPDYEQYF. The CDR3 DNA reads TGCGCCAGCAGCTTGCGGCCCGACTACGAGCAGTACTTC.